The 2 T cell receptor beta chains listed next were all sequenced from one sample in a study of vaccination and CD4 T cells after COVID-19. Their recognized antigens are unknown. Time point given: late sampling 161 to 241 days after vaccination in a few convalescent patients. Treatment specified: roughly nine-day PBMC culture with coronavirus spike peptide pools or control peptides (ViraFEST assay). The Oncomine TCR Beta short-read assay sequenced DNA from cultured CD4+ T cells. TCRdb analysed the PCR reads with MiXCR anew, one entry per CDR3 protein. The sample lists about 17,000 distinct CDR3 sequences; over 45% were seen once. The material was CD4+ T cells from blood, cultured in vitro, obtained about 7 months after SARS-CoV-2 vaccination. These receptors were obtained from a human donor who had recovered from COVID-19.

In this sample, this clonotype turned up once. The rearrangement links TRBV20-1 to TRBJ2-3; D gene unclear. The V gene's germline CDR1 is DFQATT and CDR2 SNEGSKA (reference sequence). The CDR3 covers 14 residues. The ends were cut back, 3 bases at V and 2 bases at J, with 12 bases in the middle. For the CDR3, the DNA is TGCAGTGCTAGCTGGGGATCTTACACAGATACGCAGTATTTT. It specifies CSASWGSYTDTQYF.

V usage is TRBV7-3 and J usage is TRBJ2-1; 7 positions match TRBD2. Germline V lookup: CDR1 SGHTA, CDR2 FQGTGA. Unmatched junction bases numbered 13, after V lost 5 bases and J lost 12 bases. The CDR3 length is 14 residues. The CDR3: CASSQTYGAGTQFF. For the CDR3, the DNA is TGTGCCAGCAGCCAAACCTACGGAGCGGGGACGCAGTTCTTC. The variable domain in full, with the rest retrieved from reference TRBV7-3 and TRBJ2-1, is GAGVSQTPSNKVTEKGKYVELRCDPISGHTALYWYRQSLGQGPEFLIYFQGTGAADDSGLPNDRFFAVRPEGSVSTLKIQRTERGDSAVYLCASSQTYGAGTQFFGPGTRLTVL.